The next 29 T cell receptor beta chains were all read from a single sample in a study of technical replicates of blood from a handful of donors. The table came from immunoSEQ multiplex PCR; TCRdb's copy has only in-frame clones and leaves some out. The sample has thousands of clones; 90% to 95% are singletons. Sequencing used PBMCs. The receptors were sampled from a human donor in good health.

The rearrangement joins TRBV6-1 to TRBJ1-4; D remains ambiguous. The CDR3 loop spans 15 amino acids. Germline V gives CDR1 MNHNS, CDR2 SASEGT. The ends were cut back, 1 base at V and 2 bases at J, with 8 bases in the middle. The DNA for the CDR3 is TGTGCCAGCAGTGAAGGAGGAGGCACTAATGAAAAACTGTTTTTT. Translation: CASSEGGGTNEKLFF.

The rearrangement uses TRBV14 and TRBJ1-2; TRBD1 is a possible D gene (6 bases). Trimming took off 1 base at V and 14 bases at J, with 29 bases between the two ends. Germline values: CDR1 SGHDN, CDR2 FVKESK. The CDR3 contains 17 residues. The CDR3 DNA is TGTGCCAGCAGCCAAGCCCGTTCGACGGGACACGGGGTTTCTGGGACCTTC. This sequence encodes CASSQARSTGHGVSGTF.

V usage is TRBV19 and J usage is TRBJ1-1, with D maybe TRBD1 (6 bases). Per the germline V gene, CDR1 is LNHDA and CDR2 is SQIVND (reference sequence). This CDR3 has 16 residues. Trimming shortened V by 7 bases and J by 1 base, and 19 bases separated the two germline ends. The DNA for the CDR3 is TGTGCCAGTAATGCGGGCCCGGGGGGCGAGAACACTGAAGCTTTCTTT. Encoded protein: CASNAGPGGENTEAFF.

V gene TRBV7-9 combines with J gene TRBJ2-5, with 8 positions matching TRBD1. The CDR3 length is 18 residues. Germline CDR1 and CDR2: SEHNR and FQNEAQ (reference sequence). The ends lost 3 bases at V and 5 bases at J; junction bases unmatched: 17. This chain's CDR3 is CASSFFTGGPRSTETQYF. DNA of the CDR3: TGTGCCAGCAGCTTTTTTACAGGGGGTCCCCGTAGCACGGAGACCCAGTACTTC.

This clone was seen only a few times. The chain uses TRBV6-6 and TRBJ1-5; TRBD1 aligns across 7 bases. Germline loops: CDR1 MNHNY, CDR2 SVGAGI (reference sequence). The CDR3 covers 16 residues. With 6 bases clipped from V and 3 bases from J, the junction kept 11 bases outside the gene matches. The DNA for the CDR3 is TGTGCCAGCAGGGAAATCGGGACAGCTAACAATCAGCCCCAGCATTTT. The encoded protein is CASREIGTANNQPQHF.

The chain employs TRBV18 and TRBJ2-2; the match to TRBD2 covers 8 bases. V shed 3 bases and J 6 bases; nucleotides not matched to a gene: 12. Germline loops: CDR1 KGHSH, CDR2 LQKENI. The CDR3 loop spans 17 amino acids. CDR3 region: CASSPLPGRALAGELFF. CDR3 bases: TGTGCCAGCTCACCCTTACCCGGGAGGGCCCTCGCCGGGGAGCTGTTTTTT.

This chain links TRBV6-5 with TRBJ2-2; D may be TRBD2 (6 bases). This CDR3 region has 15 residues. Trimming took 0 bases from V and 2 from J, leaving 7 bases between them. The V gene's germline CDR1 is MNHEY and CDR2 SVGAGI. The CDR3 region has the DNA TGTGCCAGCAGTTACTCTAGCGGAAACACCGGGGAGCTGTTTTTT. Its protein is CASSYSSGNTGELFF.

The chain carries TRBV29-1 and TRBJ1-1; no firm D call. From germline, CDR1 is SQVTM and CDR2 ANQGSEA. The CDR3 runs 12 residues. Deletions cut 4 bases from V and 1 base from J, with 7 bases between. The CDR3 loop is CSVGHKNTEAFF. DNA for the CDR3: TGCAGCGTTGGACACAAGAACACTGAAGCTTTCTTT. Full variable domain (outside the CDR3, taken from reference TRBV29-1 and TRBJ1-1): SAVISQKPSRDICQRGTSLTIQCQVDSQVTMMFWYRQQPGQSLTLIATANQGSEATYESGFVIDKFPISRPNLTFSTLTVSNMSPEDSSIYLCSVGHKNTEAFFGQGTRLTVV.

The chain couples TRBV27 to TRBJ2-3; D ambiguous. The CDR3 is made up of 13 amino acids. Germline-derived CDR1 and CDR2 are MNHEY and SMNVEV (reference sequence). Trimming removed 1 base from V and 4 bases from J, with 6 bases in between. Here the CDR3 reads CASSLFGPDTQYF. In DNA form, the CDR3 reads TGTGCCAGCAGTTTATTTGGGCCAGATACGCAGTATTTT.

This chain uses TRBV30 with TRBJ2-2; D perhaps matches TRBD2 (5 bases). The CDR3 has 13 residues. Germline CDR1 GTSNPN, CDR2 SVGIG (reference sequence). Trimming pared 5 bases from V and 6 bases from J, leaving 13 bases between. CDR3 protein: CAWSRYGAGELFF. The CDR3 DNA reads as TGTGCCTGGTCACGGTACGGGGCCGGGGAGCTGTTTTTT.

The rearrangement links TRBV5-1 to TRBJ2-7, with 10 bases identical to TRBD1. With 0 bases clipped from V and 2 bases from J, the junction kept 8 bases outside the gene matches. Germline V gives CDR1 SGHRS, CDR2 YFSETQ. The CDR3 is 17 residues long. CDR3 loop: CASSLAGGQGQPYEQYF. Here the CDR3 DNA reads TGCGCCAGCAGCTTGGCCGGGGGACAGGGGCAACCCTACGAGCAGTACTTC.

The J gene is TRBJ2-1, the V gene TRBV4-2, with D tentatively TRBD2 (6 bases). The V end lost 1 base, the J end lost 5 bases, and 18 bases lay between the germline ends. Per the germline V gene, CDR1 is LGHNA and CDR2 is YNFKEQ. This CDR3 spans 17 amino acids. CDR3 nucleotide sequence: TGTGCCAGCAGCCAAGTTAGTGTGAGGCGGGACCACAATGAGCAGTTCTTC. This codes for CASSQVSVRRDHNEQFF.

The chain uses TRBV5-1 and TRBJ1-2; 7 bases are a match to TRBD1. The CDR3 is 16 amino acids. V trimming: 0 bases; J trimming: 4 bases; junction bases outside the gene matches: 9. CDR1 and CDR2 from the germline V gene are SGHRS and YFSETQ. This chain's CDR3 is CASSLVRDRVAYGYTF. CDR3 DNA sequence: TGCGCCAGCAGCTTGGTTCGAGACAGGGTGGCCTATGGCTACACCTTC. Looking up the rest from reference TRBV5-1 and TRBJ1-2 gives the full variable domain: KAGVTQTPRYLIKTRGQQVTLSCSPISGHRSVSWYQQTPGQGLQFLFEYFSETQRNKGNFPGRFSGRQFSNSRSEMNVSTLELGDSALYLCASSLVRDRVAYGYTFGSGTRLTVV.

The J gene is TRBJ2-7, the V gene TRBV4-2, with 16 bases that match TRBD2. The CDR3 runs 17 residues. From germline, CDR1 is LGHNA and CDR2 YNFKEQ. J was trimmed by 2 bases and V by 3 bases; bases with no gene match: 4. CDR3 region: CASSQGGTSGRAYEQYF. In nucleotides, the CDR3 is TGTGCCAGCAGCCAGGGTGGGACTAGCGGGAGGGCCTACGAGCAGTACTTC.

V gene TRBV18 combines with J gene TRBJ1-4; D perhaps matches TRBD1 (6 bases). Per germline, CDR1 KGHSH and CDR2 LQKENI. This CDR3 is built from 13 residues. V was shortened by 4 bases and J by 7 bases, with 10 bases between the two germline ends. The CDR3 DNA is TGTGCCAGCTCACAGGGGGAGAGTGAAAAACTGTTTTTT. It translates to CASSQGESEKLFF.

The chain links TRBV6-1 to TRBJ1-1; 10 nucleotides align to TRBD1. V lost 5 bases, J lost 11 bases, and 11 bases stayed unmatched. The CDR3 is 14 amino acids. Germline loops: CDR1 MNHNS, CDR2 SASEGT. The CDR3 sequence: CASSNPGQGIEAFF. The CDR3 nucleotides read TGTGCCAGCAGTAACCCGGGACAGGGGATAGAGGCTTTCTTT.

The DNA for the CDR3 is TGTGCCAGCAGCTTAGGACAGGGGGCGAAGGATGAAAAACTGTTTTTT. This codes for CASSLGQGAKDEKLFF. The rearrangement uses TRBV7-9 and TRBJ1-4; TRBD1 matches at 10 bases. V shed 1 base, J shed 6 bases, and the junction held 5 bases outside the gene matches. Germline assignment: CDR1 SEHNR and CDR2 FQNEAQ (reference sequence). CDR3 length equals 16 residues.

This clone has more than one count but fewer than ten. The genes are TRBV27 and TRBJ1-2; TRBD1 is a possible D gene (5 bases). The length of the CDR3 is 13 residues. V was shortened by 3 bases and J by 8 bases, with 13 bases between the two germline ends. The germline gives CDR1 MNHEY, CDR2 SMNVEV (reference sequence). The CDR3 nucleotides read TGTGCCAGCAGTTTTACCCTGGCAGGGGGCTACACCTTC. Its protein product is CASSFTLAGGYTF.

The chain recombines TRBV9 with TRBJ1-3; TRBD1 aligns across 9 bases. V lost 3 bases and J lost 4; bases outside the gene matches: 8. This CDR3 has 16 amino acids. Per the germline V gene, CDR1 is SGDLS and CDR2 is YYNGEE. The CDR3 sequence is CASSARRDREGNTIYF. The CDR3 nucleotides are TGTGCCAGCAGCGCCCGCCGGGACAGGGAAGGAAACACCATATATTTT.

This sequence joins TRBV27 and TRBJ2-1; weak D call: TRBD2 (5 bases). Germline CDR1 MNHEY, CDR2 SMNVEV (reference sequence). V was cut by 5 bases and J by 13 bases, with 15 bases left in between. The CDR3 spans 12 residues. The CDR3 is CASSPTLAIQFF. The DNA for the CDR3 is TGTGCCAGCAGTCCAACTCTAGCTATTCAGTTCTTC.

V gene TRBV18 combines with J gene TRBJ2-7, with 8 bases aligning to TRBD2. Germline loops: CDR1 KGHSH, CDR2 LQKENI. The ends lost 9 bases at V and 4 bases at J; junction bases unmatched: 14. The CDR3 covers 15 residues. CDR3 amino acids: CARDIQAGVPYEQYF. DNA for the CDR3: TGTGCCAGAGACATACAAGCGGGAGTACCTTACGAGCAGTACTTC.

J is TRBJ2-7 and V is TRBV5-1; D not resolved. The CDR3 totals 14 residues. The V gene lost 1 base and the J gene lost 0 bases, with 8 bases spanning the gap. Germline V lookup: CDR1 SGHRS, CDR2 YFSETQ. The CDR3 is CASSLQASSYEQYF. CDR3 bases: TGCGCCAGCAGCTTGCAAGCTAGCTCCTACGAGCAGTACTTC.

The V call is TRBV25-1, the J call TRBJ2-7; 7 bases fit TRBD1. CDR3 length equals 15 residues. J lost 1 base, V lost 3 bases, and 6 bases had no gene match. Germline CDR1 is MGHDK and CDR2 is SYGVNS. In nucleotides, the CDR3 is TGTGCCAGCAGTGATCCCGCCAGGGGGTCCTACGAGCAGTACTTC. Its protein product is CASSDPARGSYEQYF.

V gene TRBV7-8 combines with J gene TRBJ2-1, with 8 bases that match TRBD2. V gave up 1 base and J gave up 5 bases; unmatched junction bases: 4. Germline V gives CDR1 SGHVS, CDR2 FQNEAQ. This CDR3 has 15 residues. Here the CDR3 DNA reads TGTGCCAGCAGCTTAGAACTAGCGGCGAACAATGAGCAGTTCTTC. As protein: CASSLELAANNEQFF.

The gene calls are TRBV10-2 and TRBJ2-1, with D uncertain. Trimming left V 0 bases short and J 0 bases short, with 15 bases between. CDR1 and CDR2 from the germline V gene are WSHSY and SAAADI. The CDR3 runs 18 residues. The CDR3 DNA reads as TGCGCCAGCAGTGAGTCGATTGATTCCCTTAGCTCCTACAATGAGCAGTTCTTC. Protein: CASSESIDSLSSYNEQFF.

The gene calls are TRBV18 and TRBJ2-7, with D possibly TRBD1 on 5 matching bases. Per the germline V gene, CDR1 is KGHSH and CDR2 is LQKENI. The CDR3 extends over 14 amino acids. V gave up 3 bases and J gave up 3 bases, with 12 bases separating them. The CDR3 bases are TGTGCCAGCTCACCTTACGAAGGGGACTACGAGCAGTACTTC. Translation: CASSPYEGDYEQYF.

The chain has TRBV27 and TRBJ2-1, with 10 bases that match TRBD2. The germline CDR1 and CDR2 sequences are MNHEY and SMNVEV (reference sequence). The V segment lost 3 bases and the J segment 2 bases; nucleotides outside the gene matches: 7. This CDR3 is 17 amino acids long. In nucleotides, the CDR3 is TGTGCCAGCAGTTTCCCCGGACTAGCGGAGGCCTACAATGAGCAGTTCTTC. Its translation is CASSFPGLAEAYNEQFF.

V usage is TRBV29-1 and J usage is TRBJ1-2; 7 bases fit TRBD1. The germline V gene encodes CDR1 SQVTM and CDR2 ANQGSEA. The V and J ends lost 3 bases and 4 bases, in that order; junction bases with no gene match: 5. The CDR3 consists of 13 residues. In nucleotides, the CDR3 is TGCAGCGTTGATCGGGCAGGGGGCTATGGCTACACCTTC. Translating gives CSVDRAGGYGYTF.

This chain links TRBV5-4 with TRBJ2-7; D is unresolved. Trimming left V 0 bases short and J 5 bases short, with 18 bases between. Germline CDR1 SGHNT, CDR2 YYREEE (reference sequence). The CDR3 sequence is 16 residues long. The CDR3 loop reads CASSLERIGVPHEQYF. The CDR3 nucleotides are TGTGCCAGCAGCTTGGAAAGAATCGGAGTTCCACACGAGCAGTACTTC.